This T cell receptor beta chain was found in a study of cytomegalovirus exposure and HLA in healthy donors (dated by TCRdb to about 2017). Regarding the study in general: A later analysis indicated that the roughly 120 validation repertoires were generated on the platform also employed for the approximately 670 repertoires of the first cohort. The study aimed to test whether signatures of past pathogen exposure could be identified by cataloging public T cell receptors. Along with the roughly 670-subject first cohort, a separate validation cohort of 120 different subjects was used. High-throughput TCR immunosequencing, statistical association of individual TCRs with disease status, and machine learning were combined to predict cytomegalovirus infection status. Beyond this particular receptor, the publication reports: A later analysis found that TCRs clustered in the first cohort also tended to co-occur in the roughly 120 validation repertoires, with approximately 95% of cluster scores above 0. The authors suggested that the approach could potentially be extended to other disease states and immunological phenotypes. In vitro tests confirmed that a few of the cytomegalovirus-associated TCR beta chains recognize cytomegalovirus antigens. The classifier was reported to diagnose cytomegalovirus status with high specificity and sensitivity in both the original cohort and the validation cohort. Most TCR sequences were observed very rarely across donors, whereas some public TCRs were present in many individuals. A later analysis had no HLA typing for the validation cohort, so co-occurrence there was scored across all 110 or so repertoires. The study gave a list of under 200 TCR beta chains associated with cytomegalovirus.

Of note for this clone: Its antigen remains undetermined. Per-base qualities were not stored, and no clone one base away is much larger.

Receptor amplification or capture employed the immunoSEQ multiplex PCR assay. The study's processing was this. To diagnose cytomegalovirus status from the catalog of TCR beta chain sequences, a statistical classification framework was built. TCRdb's version of the immuneACCESS table is confined to in-frame rearrangements and falls short of the full clone set. An unresolved V gene accounts for under half of the shortfall where checked; the remainder is of unknown origin. Clone size and V and J calls were adopted from that table, with D and trimming inferred from the DNA. The sample table holds 68,000 or so clones, of which roughly nine tenths were seen once. About 3% of the sample is taken by the ten largest. The donors belonged to the validation cohort of approximately 130 subjects, which was separate from the roughly 700-subject first cohort. Reading the germline V gene gives CDR1 SGDLS and CDR2 YYNGEE. V lost 4 bases and J lost 3 bases; the stretch between them is 14 bases long. The CDR3 holds 14 amino acids from the cysteine to the phenylalanine. Only the CDR3 DNA stays, 42 bases, in frame from base 1.

The chain was built from TRBV9 and TRBJ2-7, with a tentative D gene TRBD2 over 5 matching bases. This receptor was taken from a man younger than 30 in good health and CMV-seronegative. Sequenced: PBMCs. The CDR3 reads CASSPGGGSYEQYF. The sequenced DNA is TGTGCCAGCAGCCCAGGAGGTGGCAGCTACGAGCAGTACTTC.